This T cell receptor beta chain was recorded in a study of CD8 T cells in ankylosing spondylitis. In this sample, this clonotype turned up a few times. Its antigen is unknown. TCRdb called the 5' RACE reads again in MiXCR, with one record for every CDR3 protein. The sample holds about 540,000 distinct CDR3 sequences; roughly 13% are singletons and the top ten take under 7.5%. This CDR3 spans 14 amino acids. Germline V gene sequence: CDR1 SGHRS, CDR2 YFSETQ. V trimming: 2 bases; J trimming: 9 bases; junction bases outside the gene matches: 6. Overall study results and limits: Blood of patients with ankylosing spondylitis appeared to be characterized by a TCR beta motif of eight or nine highly homologous variants.

This receptor was obtained from a male donor with ankylosing spondylitis. The chain combines TRBV5-1 with TRBJ2-2, with 8 bases aligning to TRBD1. The specimen sequenced was blood, either unsorted or a sorted T cell fraction (not recorded which). The CDR3 spells CASSFARGPWELFF. The CDR3 nucleotides read TGCGCCAGCAGCTTTGCCAGGGGGCCCTGGGAGCTGTTTTTT.